Each of the 15 T cell receptor beta chains below was sequenced from the same sample in a study of blood T cells in healthy people across ages. Sample-barcoded 5' priming and a J-beta primer mix drove a second PCR of about 7 to 12 cycles. TCRdb processed the 5' RACE reads anew with MiXCR; each CDR3 protein has one entry. The data show hundreds of thousands of distinct CDR3 sequences, approximately 21% seen once. Source material: blood. These receptors all stem from a man in his 70s in good health.

This clonotype was seen more than once but under ten times. The chain carries TRBV18 and TRBJ2-5; D not resolved. The germline gives CDR1 KGHSH, CDR2 LQKENI. The CDR3 is 16 residues long. With 5 bases removed from V and 5 bases from J, the gap between germline ends came to 21 bases. In nucleotides, the CDR3 is TGTGCCAGCTCATCTTATGTGGTTGGAGATGGGGAGACCCAGTACTTC. Its protein is CASSSYVVGDGETQYF.

The sample holds a few counts of this clonotype. V and J are TRBV18 and TRBJ2-5; D is undetermined. Trimming stripped 2 bases from V and 3 bases from J, with 7 bases between. Germline assignment: CDR1 KGHSH and CDR2 LQKENI. The CDR3 has 13 amino acids. CDR3 nucleotides: TGTGCCAGCTCACCAGCACAGAAAGAGACCCAGTACTTC. This sequence encodes CASSPAQKETQYF.

As regards this clonotype: At one boundary the junction diverges from the germline segment, which might be a read error. This chain uses TRBV7-3 with TRBJ2-1; D not resolved. The CDR3 extends over 15 amino acids. Germline assignment: CDR1 SGHTA and CDR2 FQGTGA. DNA for the CDR3: TGTGCCAGCAGCCCCTCTGGAAGCTCCTACGATGAGCAGTTCTTC. It encodes CASSPSGSSYDEQFF.

This clonotype turned up a few times. The gene calls are TRBV2 and TRBJ1-1; the D gene is possibly TRBD1 (6 bases). Trimming took off 1 base at V and 2 bases at J, with 11 bases between the two ends. CDR3 length: 15 amino acids. Germline CDR1 reads SNHLY; CDR2 reads FYNNEI. DNA of the CDR3: TGTGCCAGCAGTGAAGGCGGGACATCTAACACTGAAGCTTTCTTT. Translated: CASSEGGTSNTEAFF.

The V call is TRBV5-1, the J call TRBJ2-5, with D perhaps TRBD1 (5 bases). TRBJ2-1 matches the DNA end more closely, so the J call is doubtful. The V gene's germline CDR1 is SGHRS and CDR2 YFSETQ. CDR3 length equals 14 residues. The CDR3, as DNA: TGCGCCAGCAGCTTGGAAGGGGACTACAATGAGCAGTTCTTC. Translated, it gives CASSLEGDYNEQFF.

This clonotype was seen repeatedly, ten times or more. The chain links TRBV28 to TRBJ2-1; 8 bases line up with TRBD2. CDR1 and CDR2 (germline): MDHEN, SYDVKM. CDR3 size: 16 residues. The V gene end was trimmed by 6 bases and the J gene end by 8 bases; junction bases not matched to a gene: 15. The CDR3 here is CASSPASGPEVHEQFF. In DNA form, the CDR3 reads TGTGCCAGCAGCCCCGCTAGCGGGCCAGAAGTCCATGAGCAGTTCTTC.

The gene calls are TRBV18 and TRBJ1-2; 10 bases map to TRBD1. V shed 3 bases, J shed 6 bases, and the junction held 1 base outside the gene matches. The CDR3 length is 13 residues. Per the germline V gene, CDR1 is KGHSH and CDR2 is LQKENI. The CDR3 coding sequence is TGTGCCAGCTCACCGGGACAGGGGAATGGCTACACCTTC. Protein product: CASSPGQGNGYTF.

This sequence joins TRBV2 and TRBJ2-3; D unresolved. The germline CDR1 and CDR2 sequences are SNHLY and FYNNEI. The CDR3 spans 13 residues. V lost 6 bases and J lost 4, with 11 bases in between. DNA for the CDR3: TGTGCCAGCAGCCCCGAGAGTTCAGATACGCAGTATTTT. This translates into CASSPESSDTQYF.

The CDR3 region has the DNA TGTGCCAGCAGCTTAATCGGGACCTACAATGAGCAGTTCTTC. Encoded protein: CASSLIGTYNEQFF. V usage is TRBV7-9 and J usage is TRBJ2-5; TRBD2 is a possible D gene (5 bases). The DNA end favors TRBJ2-1, so the J call may be wrong. The CDR3 covers 14 residues. CDR1 and CDR2 from the germline V gene are SEHNR and FQNEAQ (reference sequence).

About this clonotype: Just one base apart from a much larger clone, this may be a read error. The chain has TRBV27 and TRBJ2-7; 7 nucleotides line up with TRBD1. The CDR3 is made up of 12 amino acids. Germline V lookup: CDR1 MNHEY, CDR2 SMNVEV (reference sequence). The CDR3 here is CVSRTGVGEQYF. The CDR3 bases are TGTGTCAGCAGAACAGGGGTGGGTGAGCAGTACTTC.

This clonotype was recorded a few times. The chain has TRBV7-2 and TRBJ2-5; TRBD2 aligns across 10 bases. CDR3 length: 15 residues. With V trimmed by 1 base and J by 7 bases, 6 bases remained unmatched. Germline CDR1 is SGHTA and CDR2 is FQGNSA. The CDR3 nucleotides are TGTGCCAGCAGCTTAGGGCTAGCGGGAGAAGGGACCCAGTACTTC. This sequence encodes CASSLGLAGEGTQYF.

The chain uses TRBV20-1 and TRBJ2-1, with 8 nucleotides matching TRBD1. The junction had 3 bases not matched to a gene; V was cut back by 5 bases and J by 3 bases. The CDR3 length is 13 residues. Germline V gives CDR1 DFQATT, CDR2 SNEGSKA (reference sequence). CDR3 loop: CSAGGQGYNEQFF. CDR3 sequence (DNA): TGCAGTGCTGGCGGACAGGGCTACAATGAGCAGTTCTTC.

This clonotype turned up a few times. The chain combines TRBV2 with TRBJ1-1, with D tentatively TRBD1 (6 bases). V lost 7 bases and J lost 5, with 14 bases in between. The germline V gene has CDR1 SNHLY and CDR2 FYNNEI. The CDR3 loop spans 13 amino acids. CDR3 amino acids: CASTMDSRTEAFF. CDR3 sequence (DNA): TGTGCCAGCACTATGGACAGTAGAACTGAAGCTTTCTTT.

The chain carries TRBV29-1 and TRBJ1-1; a possible D gene is TRBD1 (6 bases). With 8 bases removed from V and 11 bases from J, the gap between germline ends came to 21 bases. The CDR3 loop spans 12 amino acids. Germline-derived CDR1 and CDR2 are SQVTM and ANQGSEA. This CDR3 reads CSTNEGEVTAFF. In DNA, the CDR3 is TGCAGCACTAATGAGGGGGAGGTGACGGCTTTCTTT. Full variable domain (outside the CDR3, taken from reference TRBV29-1 and TRBJ1-1): SAVISQKPSRDICQRGTSLTIQCQVDSQVTMMFWYRQQPGQSLTLIATANQGSEATYESGFVIDKFPISRPNLTFSTLTVSNMSPEDSSIYLCSTNEGEVTAFFGQGTRLTVV.

The sample holds a few counts of this clonotype. V is TRBV20-1 and J is TRBJ2-3; 14 nucleotides line up with TRBD2. The CDR3 is 15 amino acids. The germline V gene encodes CDR1 DFQATT and CDR2 SNEGSKA (reference sequence). V shed 5 bases, J shed 3 bases, and the junction held 4 bases outside the gene matches. The CDR3 protein is CSAFWTSGRTDTQYF. The CDR3 DNA reads TGCAGTGCTTTCTGGACTAGCGGGAGGACAGATACGCAGTATTTT.